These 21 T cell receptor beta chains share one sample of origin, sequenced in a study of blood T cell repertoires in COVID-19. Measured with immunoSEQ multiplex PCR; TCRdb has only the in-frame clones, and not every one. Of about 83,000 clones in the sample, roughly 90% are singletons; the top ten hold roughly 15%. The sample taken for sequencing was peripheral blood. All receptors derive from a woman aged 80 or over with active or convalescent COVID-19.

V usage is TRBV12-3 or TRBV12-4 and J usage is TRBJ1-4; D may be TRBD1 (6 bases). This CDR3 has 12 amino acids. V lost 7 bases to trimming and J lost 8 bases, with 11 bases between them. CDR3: CASTGQYEKLFF. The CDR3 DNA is TGTGCCAGCACCGGACAGTACGAAAAACTGTTTTTT.

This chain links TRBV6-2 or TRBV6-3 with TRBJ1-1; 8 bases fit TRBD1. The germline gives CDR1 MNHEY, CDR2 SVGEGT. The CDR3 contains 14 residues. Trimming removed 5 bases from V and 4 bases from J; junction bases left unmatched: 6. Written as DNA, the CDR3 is TGTGCCAGCAGTCGACAGGGGTCGGTCACTGAAGCTTTCTTT. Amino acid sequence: CASSRQGSVTEAFF.

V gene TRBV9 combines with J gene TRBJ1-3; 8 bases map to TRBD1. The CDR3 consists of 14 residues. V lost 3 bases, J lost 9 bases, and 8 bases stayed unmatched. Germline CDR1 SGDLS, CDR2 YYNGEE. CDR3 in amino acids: CASSEGQVGPTIYF. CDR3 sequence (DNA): TGTGCCAGCAGCGAGGGACAGGTTGGTCCCACCATATATTTT.

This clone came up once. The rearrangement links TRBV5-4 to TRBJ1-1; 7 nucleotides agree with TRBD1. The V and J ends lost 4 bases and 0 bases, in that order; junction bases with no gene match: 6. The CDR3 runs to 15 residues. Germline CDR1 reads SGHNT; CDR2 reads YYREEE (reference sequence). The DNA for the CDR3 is TGTGCCAGCAGCCTTAGACAGGGAATGAACACTGAAGCTTTCTTT. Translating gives CASSLRQGMNTEAFF.

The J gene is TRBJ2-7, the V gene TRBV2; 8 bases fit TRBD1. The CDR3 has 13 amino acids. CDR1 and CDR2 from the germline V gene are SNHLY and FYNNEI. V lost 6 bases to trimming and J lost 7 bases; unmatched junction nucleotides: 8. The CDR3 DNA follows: TGTGCCAGCAGCCTAACCGGGACAGGAGAGCAGTACTTC. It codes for CASSLTGTGEQYF.

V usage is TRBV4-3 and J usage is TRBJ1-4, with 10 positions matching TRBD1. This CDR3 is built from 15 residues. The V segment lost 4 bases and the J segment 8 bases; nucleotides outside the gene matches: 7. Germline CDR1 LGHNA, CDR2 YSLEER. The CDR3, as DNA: TGCGCCAGCAGCCGAGATGACAGGGGGCGCGAAAAACTGTTTTTT. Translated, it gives CASSRDDRGREKLFF.

CDR3 in DNA: TGTGCCATCCAGCGGGGGGCCGCCCCCCTCTACAATGAGCAGTTCTTC. This encodes CAIQRGAAPLYNEQFF. The chain recombines TRBV10-3 with TRBJ2-1; 9 nucleotides match TRBD2. The CDR3 length is 16 residues. Germline V lookup: CDR1 ENHRY, CDR2 SYGVKD. V gave up 8 bases and J gave up 3 bases; unmatched junction bases: 11.

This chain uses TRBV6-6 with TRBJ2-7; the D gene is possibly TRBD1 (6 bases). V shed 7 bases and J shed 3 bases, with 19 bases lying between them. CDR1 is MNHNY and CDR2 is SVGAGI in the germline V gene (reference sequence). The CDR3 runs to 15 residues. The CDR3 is CASILSPGQNYEQYF. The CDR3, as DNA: TGTGCCAGCATTCTGTCTCCGGGACAAAACTACGAGCAGTACTTC.

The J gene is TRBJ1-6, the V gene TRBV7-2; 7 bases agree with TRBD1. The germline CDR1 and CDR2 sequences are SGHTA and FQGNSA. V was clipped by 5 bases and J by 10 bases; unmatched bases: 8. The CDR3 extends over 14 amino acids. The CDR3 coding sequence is TGTGCCAGCAGCCCAGGGGGACGAATCTCACCCCTCCACTTT. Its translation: CASSPGGRISPLHF.

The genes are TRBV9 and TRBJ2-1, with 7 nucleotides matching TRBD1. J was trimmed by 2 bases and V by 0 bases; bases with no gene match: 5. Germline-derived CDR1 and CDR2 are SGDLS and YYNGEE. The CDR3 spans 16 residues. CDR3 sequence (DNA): TGTGCCAGCAGCGTAGGTGGGACAGAACCCTACAATGAGCAGTTCTTC. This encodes CASSVGGTEPYNEQFF. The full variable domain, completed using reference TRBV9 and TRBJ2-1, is DSGVTQTPKHLITATGQRVTLRCSPRSGDLSVYWYQQSLDQGLQFLIQYYNGEERAKGNILERFSAQQFPDLHSELNLSSLELGDSALYFCASSVGGTEPYNEQFFGPGTRLTVL.

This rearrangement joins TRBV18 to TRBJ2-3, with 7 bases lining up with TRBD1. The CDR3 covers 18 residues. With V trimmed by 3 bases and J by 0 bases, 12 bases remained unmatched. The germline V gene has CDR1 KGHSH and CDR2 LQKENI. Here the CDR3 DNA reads TGTGCCAGCTCACCGACAGGGATATATGCCTCTAGCACAGATACGCAGTATTTT. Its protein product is CASSPTGIYASSTDTQYF.

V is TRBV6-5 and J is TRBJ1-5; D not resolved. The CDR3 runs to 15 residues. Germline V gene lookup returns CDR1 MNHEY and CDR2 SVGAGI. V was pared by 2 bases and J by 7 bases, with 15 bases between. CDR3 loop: CASSYLPGSGQPQHF. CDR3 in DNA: TGTGCCAGCAGTTACCTTCCGGGATCGGGACAGCCCCAGCATTTT.

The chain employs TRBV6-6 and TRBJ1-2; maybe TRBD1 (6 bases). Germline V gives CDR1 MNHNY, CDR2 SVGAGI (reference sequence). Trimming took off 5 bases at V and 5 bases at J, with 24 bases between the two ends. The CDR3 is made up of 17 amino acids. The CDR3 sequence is CASSPDERGALSYGYTF. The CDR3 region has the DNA TGTGCCAGCAGTCCCGATGAGCGGGGGGCGCTTTCATATGGCTACACCTTC.

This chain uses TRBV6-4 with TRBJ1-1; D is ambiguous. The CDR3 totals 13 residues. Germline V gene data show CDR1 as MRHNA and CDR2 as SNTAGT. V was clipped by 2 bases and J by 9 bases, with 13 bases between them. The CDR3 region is CASSDGGNRQAFF. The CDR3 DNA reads TGTGCCAGCAGTGACGGAGGGAACAGACAAGCTTTCTTT.

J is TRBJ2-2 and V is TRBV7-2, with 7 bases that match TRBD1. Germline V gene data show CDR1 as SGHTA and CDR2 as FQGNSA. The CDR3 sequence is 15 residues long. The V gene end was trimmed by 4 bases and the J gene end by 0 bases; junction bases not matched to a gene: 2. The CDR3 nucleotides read TGTGCCAGCAGCTCCGGGACAGCGAACACCGGGGAGCTGTTTTTT. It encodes CASSSGTANTGELFF.

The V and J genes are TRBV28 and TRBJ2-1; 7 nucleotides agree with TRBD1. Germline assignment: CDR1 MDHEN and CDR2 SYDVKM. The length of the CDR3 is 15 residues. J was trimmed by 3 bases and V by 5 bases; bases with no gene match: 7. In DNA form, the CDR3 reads TGTGCCAGCAGTACCTCAGGGGGACACTACAATGAGCAGTTCTTC. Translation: CASSTSGGHYNEQFF.

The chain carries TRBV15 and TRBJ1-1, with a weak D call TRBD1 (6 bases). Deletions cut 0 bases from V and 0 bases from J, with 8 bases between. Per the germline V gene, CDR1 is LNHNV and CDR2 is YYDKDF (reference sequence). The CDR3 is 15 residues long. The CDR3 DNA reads TGTGCCACCAGCAGAGAGGACAGAGTGAACACTGAAGCTTTCTTT. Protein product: CATSREDRVNTEAFF.

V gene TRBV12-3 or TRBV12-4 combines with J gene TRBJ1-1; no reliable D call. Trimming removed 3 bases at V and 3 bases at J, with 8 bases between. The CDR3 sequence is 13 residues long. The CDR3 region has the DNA TGTGCCAGCAGTTTGACAAGATACACTGAAGCTTTCTTT. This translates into CASSLTRYTEAFF.

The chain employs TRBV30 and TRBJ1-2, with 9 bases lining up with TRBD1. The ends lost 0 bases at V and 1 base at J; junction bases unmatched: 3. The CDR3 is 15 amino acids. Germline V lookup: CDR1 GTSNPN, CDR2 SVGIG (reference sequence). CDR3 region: CAWSVLGQGNYGYTF. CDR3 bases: TGTGCCTGGAGTGTCCTGGGACAGGGTAACTATGGCTACACCTTC.

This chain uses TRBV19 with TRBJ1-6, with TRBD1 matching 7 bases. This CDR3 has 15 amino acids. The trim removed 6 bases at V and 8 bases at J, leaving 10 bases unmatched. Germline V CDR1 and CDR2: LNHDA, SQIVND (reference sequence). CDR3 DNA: TGTGCCAGTAGGAAAACCGGGACAGTCGATTCACCCCTCCACTTT. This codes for CASRKTGTVDSPLHF.

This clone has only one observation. CDR3 in DNA: TGTGCCAGCAGCGCCGGTAGGGGCGGCACCATATATTTT. Protein: CASSAGRGGTIYF. The rearrangement links TRBV2 to TRBJ1-3; D is perhaps TRBD1 (5 bases). Germline V CDR1 and CDR2: SNHLY, FYNNEI. The CDR3 has 13 amino acids. V was cut by 6 bases and J by 9 bases, with 15 bases left in between.